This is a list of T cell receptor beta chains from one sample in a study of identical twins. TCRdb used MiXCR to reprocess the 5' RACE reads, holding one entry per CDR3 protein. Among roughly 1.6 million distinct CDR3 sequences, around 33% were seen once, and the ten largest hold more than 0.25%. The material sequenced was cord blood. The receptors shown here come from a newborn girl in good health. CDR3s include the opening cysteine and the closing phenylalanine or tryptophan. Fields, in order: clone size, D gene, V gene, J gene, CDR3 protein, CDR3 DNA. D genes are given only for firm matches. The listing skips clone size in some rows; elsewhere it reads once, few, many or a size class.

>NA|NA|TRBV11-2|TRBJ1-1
CASSPRSGATEAFF
TGTGCCAGCAGCCCCCGTTCGGGGGCCACTGAAGCTTTCTTT
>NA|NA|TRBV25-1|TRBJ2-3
CASSESLTGLDTQYF
TGTGCCAGCAGTGAGTCTCTTACAGGGTTAGATACGCAGTATTTT
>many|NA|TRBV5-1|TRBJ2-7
CASSSPFYEQYF
TGCGCCAGCAGCTCCCCCTTCTACGAGCAGTACTTC
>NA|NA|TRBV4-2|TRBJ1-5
CASSQEAGDKRQLQHF
TGTGCCAGCAGCCAAGAAGCTGGGGACAAAAGGCAGCTCCAGCATTTT
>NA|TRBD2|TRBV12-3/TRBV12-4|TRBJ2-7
CASGIQLAGGPEQYF
TGTGCCAGCGGGATTCAACTAGCGGGAGGGCCCGAGCAGTACTTC
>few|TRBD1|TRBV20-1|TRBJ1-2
CSARDNGGQGWGYTF
TGCAGTGCTAGAGATAACGGCGGACAGGGGTGGGGCTACACCTTC
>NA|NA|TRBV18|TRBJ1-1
CASSPGPTAGRAEAFF
TGTGCCAGCTCACCAGGCCCTACGGCCGGAAGGGCTGAAGCTTTCTTT
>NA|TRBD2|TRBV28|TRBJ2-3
CAGGLAGTTDTQYF
TGTGCCGGGGGACTAGCGGGAACCACAGATACGCAGTATTTT
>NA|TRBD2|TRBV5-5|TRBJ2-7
CASSGASGAYNEQYF
TGTGCCAGCAGCGGAGCTAGCGGTGCCTACAATGAGCAGTACTTC
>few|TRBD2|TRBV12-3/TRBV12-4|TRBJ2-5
CASSPFSGGQETQYF
TGTGCCAGCAGTCCTTTTTCGGGAGGGCAAGAGACCCAGTACTTC
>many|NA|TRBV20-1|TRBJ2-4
CSALGRAKNIQYF
TGCAGTGCGCTCGGGCGCGCCAAAAACATTCAGTACTTC
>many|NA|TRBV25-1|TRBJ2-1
CASSGGTYNEQFF
TGTGCCAGCAGTGGCGGGACTTACAATGAGCAGTTCTTC
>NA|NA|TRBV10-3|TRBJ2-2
CAISESGAAQITGELFF
TGTGCCATCAGTGAGTCGGGGGCAGCCCAGATCACCGGGGAGCTGTTTTTT
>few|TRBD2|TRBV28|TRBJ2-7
CASTTTSGFSYEQYF
TGTGCCAGCACCACGACTAGCGGGTTTTCCTACGAGCAGTACTTC
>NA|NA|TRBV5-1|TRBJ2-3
CASSLPSGAGDTQYF
TGCGCCAGCAGCTTGCCCTCAGGAGCAGGAGATACGCAGTATTTT
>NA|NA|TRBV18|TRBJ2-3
CASSPRVRAADTQYF
TGTGCCAGCTCACCACGGGTCAGGGCGGCAGATACGCAGTATTTT
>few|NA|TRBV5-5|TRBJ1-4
CASSLIGSRTTNEKLFF
TGTGCCAGCAGCTTGATTGGGAGCCGAACAACTAATGAAAAACTGTTTTTT
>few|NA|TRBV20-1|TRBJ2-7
CSARAGDRAFYEQYF
TGCAGTGCTAGAGCAGGGGATCGTGCTTTCTACGAGCAGTACTTC
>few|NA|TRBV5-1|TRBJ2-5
CASSATEQGFETQYF
TGCGCCAGCAGCGCAACTGAACAGGGTTTCGAGACCCAGTACTTC
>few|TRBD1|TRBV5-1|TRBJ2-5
CASSVGTGQETQYF
TGCGCCAGCAGCGTAGGGACAGGCCAAGAGACCCAGTACTTC
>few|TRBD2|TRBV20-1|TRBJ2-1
CSARFRTSGLSKGNEQFF
TGCAGTGCTAGATTCCGGACTAGCGGGCTCTCTAAGGGGAATGAGCAGTTCTTC
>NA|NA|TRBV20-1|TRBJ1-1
CSALEYSVAFF
TGCAGTGCTCTGGAGTATAGTGTAGCTTTCTTT
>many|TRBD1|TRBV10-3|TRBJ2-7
CAISDGTGGYEQYF
TGTGCCATCAGTGACGGGACAGGGGGCTACGAGCAGTACTTC
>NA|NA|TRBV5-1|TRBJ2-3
CASSVRRTDTQYF
TGCGCCAGCAGCGTAAGACGCACAGATACGCAGTATTTT
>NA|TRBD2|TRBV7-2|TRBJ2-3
CASSLVATSGTDTQYF
TGTGCCAGCAGCTTAGTTGCGACTAGCGGCACAGATACGCAGTATTTT
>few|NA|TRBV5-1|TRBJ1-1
CASSLLLQGSREAFF
TGCGCCAGCAGCTTGCTATTGCAGGGCTCTCGAGAAGCTTTCTTT
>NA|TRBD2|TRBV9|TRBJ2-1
CASSVASGSLNEQFF
TGTGCCAGCAGCGTAGCTAGCGGGTCTCTCAATGAGCAGTTCTTC
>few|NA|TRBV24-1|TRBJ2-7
CATGERDSYEQYF
TGTGCCACCGGGGAAAGGGACTCCTACGAGCAGTACTTC
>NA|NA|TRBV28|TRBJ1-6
CASSLVWPGPQSPLHF
TGTGCCAGCAGTTTAGTGTGGCCAGGGCCTCAATCACCCCTCCACTTT
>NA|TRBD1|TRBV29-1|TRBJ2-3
CSVVRTGGTDTQYF
TGCAGCGTTGTCCGGACAGGGGGCACAGATACGCAGTATTTT
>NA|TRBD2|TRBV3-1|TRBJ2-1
CASSLSSSGSSMNEQFF
TGTGCCAGCAGCCTGAGCTCTAGCGGGAGTTCGATGAATGAGCAGTTCTTC
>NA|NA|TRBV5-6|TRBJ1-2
CASSLAFLKGRHMRGYTF
TGTGCCAGCAGCTTGGCTTTCTTGAAGGGGAGGCATATGAGGGGCTACACCTTC
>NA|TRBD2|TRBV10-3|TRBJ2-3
CAISSVSGGRTDTQYF
TGTGCCATCAGTTCAGTTAGCGGGGGCCGCACAGATACGCAGTATTTT
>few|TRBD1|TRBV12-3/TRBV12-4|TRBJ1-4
CASKTQGIRLIEANEKLFF
TGTGCCAGCAAAACACAGGGGATAAGGCTAATCGAAGCTAATGAAAAACTGTTTTTT
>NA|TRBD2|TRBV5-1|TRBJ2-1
CASSSLVGGRTDEQFF
TGCGCCAGCAGCAGCTTGGTTGGCGGGAGAACGGATGAGCAGTTCTTC
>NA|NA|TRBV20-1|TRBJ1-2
CSARDVSGVYGYTF
TGCAGTGCTAGAGATGTGAGCGGGGTCTATGGCTACACCTTC
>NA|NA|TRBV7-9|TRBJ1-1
CASSYQGPNTEAFF
TGTGCCAGCTCGTACCAGGGACCCAACACTGAAGCTTTCTTT
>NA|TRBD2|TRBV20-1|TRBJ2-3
CSAREGLAGGVDTQYF
TGCAGTGCTAGAGAGGGACTAGCGGGGGGTGTAGATACGCAGTATTTT
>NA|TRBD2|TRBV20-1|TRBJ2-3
CRASPSGRDTQYF
TGCCGTGCTAGTCCTAGCGGGAGGGATACGCAGTATTTT
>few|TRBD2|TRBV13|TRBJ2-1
CASSSRLAGVVYNEQFF
TGTGCCAGCAGCTCTAGACTAGCGGGGGTCGTCTACAATGAGCAGTTCTTC
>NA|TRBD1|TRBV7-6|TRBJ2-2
CASSLVGTGAVGELFF
TGTGCCAGCAGCTTAGTTGGTACAGGGGCGGTCGGGGAGCTGTTTTTT
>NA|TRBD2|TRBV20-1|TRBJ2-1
CSARSGGAGYNEQFF
TGCAGTGCTAGGTCGGGGGGGGCCGGCTACAATGAGCAGTTCTTC
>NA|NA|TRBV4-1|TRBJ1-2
CASSQVGVQGYTF
TGCGCCAGCAGCCAAGTGGGAGTTCAAGGCTACACCTTC
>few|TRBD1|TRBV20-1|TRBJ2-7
CSAREGLGQGGYEQYF
TGCAGTGCTAGAGAAGGCCTGGGACAGGGGGGTTACGAGCAGTACTTC
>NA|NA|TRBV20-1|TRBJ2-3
CSARDRGGIDTQYF
TGCAGTGCTAGAGATAGGGGGGGGATAGATACGCAGTATTTT
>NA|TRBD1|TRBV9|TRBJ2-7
CASSPRTGYNEQYF
TGTGCCAGCAGCCCCCGGACAGGTTACAACGAGCAGTACTTC